A selection of T cell receptor beta chains follows, all from one sample in a study of T cell responses to AZD1222 COVID-19 vaccine. Measured with immunoSEQ multiplex PCR; TCRdb has only the in-frame clones, and not every one. The data show about 130,000 clones, around 90% seen once. The sample in question was peripheral blood, obtained 28 days after the second AZD1222 dose. These receptors originate from an adult who received the AZD1222 COVID-19 vaccine. CDR3s include the opening cysteine and the closing phenylalanine or tryptophan. The order of the fields is V gene, J gene, D gene, clone size, CDR3 DNA, CDR3 protein. A D gene is named only where the DNA matches it firmly. Size values are once, few and many counts, or a class for expanded clones, and some rows have none.

>TRBV21-1|TRBJ2-7|.|.
TGTGCCACCGACGGACAGGGGGAATATGGATACGAGCAGTACTTC
CATDGQGEYGYEQYF
>TRBV7-9|TRBJ1-4|.|.
TGTGCCAGCAGCATAGCCGGGGTGGGCGAAAAACTGTTTTTT
CASSIAGVGEKLFF
>TRBV7-9|TRBJ2-1|TRBD2|.
TGTGCCAGCAGCCCTAAGCTGAGGACTAGCGTACACAATGAGCAGTTCTTC
CASSPKLRTSVHNEQFF
>TRBV11-2|TRBJ2-1|.|.
TGTGCCAGCAGCTCGTCCTCCGGCCCCTACAATGAGCAGTTCTTC
CASSSSSGPYNEQFF
>TRBV5-1|TRBJ1-6|.|few
TGCGCCAGCAGCTTGGGAGTGGTGCAGGAACCCCTCCACTTT
CASSLGVVQEPLHF
>TRBV7-2|TRBJ1-2|TRBD1|.
TGTGCCAGCAGCTTAGTCGGGACAGGGGTTGACTACACCTTC
CASSLVGTGVDYTF
>TRBV12-3/TRBV12-4|TRBJ1-1|.|.
TGTGCCAGCAGCATAGACGGGAACACTGAAGCTTTCTTT
CASSIDGNTEAFF
>TRBV7-6|TRBJ2-7|.|.
TGTGCCAGCAGCTTAAAGTATAGCGGATACGAGCAGTACTTC
CASSLKYSGYEQYF
>TRBV30|TRBJ1-1|.|.
TGTGCCTCGTATCGGGGGGGCACTGAAGCTTTCTTT
CASYRGGTEAFF
>TRBV14|TRBJ2-1|.|.
TGTGCCAGCAGCATCCAAGGCCCGTTCGGGGAGTTCTTC
CASSIQGPFGEFF
>TRBV9|TRBJ2-5|TRBD1|.
TGTGCCAGCAGCCCTGGACAGGGCCCAAGGACCCAGTACTTC
CASSPGQGPRTQYF
>TRBV15|TRBJ2-7|TRBD1|.
TGTGCCACCAGCAGAGATCTGCTCCGGGACAGTGCCTACGAGCAGTACTTC
CATSRDLLRDSAYEQYF
>TRBV7-2|TRBJ2-7|TRBD2|once
TGTGCCAGCAGCTTAGTAGCGGGCCCGTCCTACGAGCAGTACTTC
CASSLVAGPSYEQYF
>TRBV27|TRBJ1-5|.|.
TGTGCCAGCAGTTTTATTGGTCAGCCCCAGCATTTT
CASSFIGQPQHF
>TRBV9|TRBJ2-2|TRBD2|.
TGTGCCAGCAGCTCCAGACTAGCGATCTACACCGGGGAGCTGTTTTTT
CASSSRLAIYTGELFF
>TRBV15|TRBJ1-5|.|.
TGTGCCACCAGCAGAGTAGGGGGAAGGGAGCCCCAGCATTTT
CATSRVGGREPQHF